A selection of T cell receptor beta chains follows, all from one sample in a study of human T cells and chemical hapten exposure. Each CDR3 protein gets one entry after TCRdb re-called the RACE reads with MiXCR. Here the sample spans about 190,000 distinct CDR3 sequences, 20% to 25% being singletons. The source material was whole blood, sampled in connection with sensitization to the hapten diphenylcyclopropenone (DPC). The receptor set was obtained from a woman in her thirties or forties with alopecia areata. Some clones in this sample may be carry-over from other donors' samples. CDR3s leave out the opening cysteine and the closing phenylalanine or tryptophan.

TRBV29-1	TRBJ1-4	SVTPGNEKLF
TRBV7-9	TRBJ2-5	ASSRTPGQETQY
TRBV24-1	TRBJ2-5	ATSSTWTETQY
TRBV6-2/TRBV6-3	TRBJ2-7	ASGQTGGEQY
TRBV12-3/TRBV12-4	TRBJ1-4	ATRRTGGNEKLF
TRBV7-2	TRBJ2-3	ASSTGTPASTDTQY
TRBV5-4	TRBJ2-7	ASSITPDRGQDEQY
TRBV7-2	TRBJ2-1	ASSLHSGLAGGPSEQF
TRBV3-1	TRBJ2-7	ASTLAGPLNEQY
TRBV6-1	TRBJ2-2	ASRETGETGELF
TRBV6-2/TRBV6-3	TRBJ2-4	ASSYQGLRQRNIQY
TRBV7-9	TRBJ1-4	ASSLRSTNEKLF
TRBV5-1	TRBJ1-1	ASTLTGTVNTEAF
TRBV5-1	TRBJ2-5	ASSNGLAGGQETQY
TRBV4-3	TRBJ2-3	ASSQAARGQGADTQY
TRBV29-1	TRBJ1-2	SAATGLYGYT
TRBV28	TRBJ2-2	ASSHRVNTGELF
TRBV20-1	TRBJ2-3	SARDGAGTTDTQY
TRBV7-9	TRBJ2-2	ASSLVPGNTGELF
TRBV29-1	TRBJ2-1	SVWGTGSYNEQF